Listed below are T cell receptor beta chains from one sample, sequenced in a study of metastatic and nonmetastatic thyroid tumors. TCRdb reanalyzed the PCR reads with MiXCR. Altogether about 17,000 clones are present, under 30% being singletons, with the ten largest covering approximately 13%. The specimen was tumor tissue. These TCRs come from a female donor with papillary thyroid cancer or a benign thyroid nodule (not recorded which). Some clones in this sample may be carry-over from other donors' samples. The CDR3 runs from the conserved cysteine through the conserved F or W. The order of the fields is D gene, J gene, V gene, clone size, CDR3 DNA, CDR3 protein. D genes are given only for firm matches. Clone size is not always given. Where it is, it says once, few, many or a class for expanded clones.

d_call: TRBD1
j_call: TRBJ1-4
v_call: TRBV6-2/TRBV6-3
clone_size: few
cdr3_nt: TGTGCCAGCAGTTACGGCGGGACAGGGAAAAAACTGTTTTTT
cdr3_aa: CASSYGGTGKKLFF

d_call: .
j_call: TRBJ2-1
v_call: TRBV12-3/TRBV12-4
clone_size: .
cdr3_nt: TGTGCCAGCAGTCCCGGAGGCCCCAGGGGTAATGAGCAGTTCTTC
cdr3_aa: CASSPGGPRGNEQFF

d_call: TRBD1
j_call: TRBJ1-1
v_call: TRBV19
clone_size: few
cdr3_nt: TGTGCCAGTAGCGGGGACAGGCCTTCGGCTGAAGCTTTCTTT
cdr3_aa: CASSGDRPSAEAFF

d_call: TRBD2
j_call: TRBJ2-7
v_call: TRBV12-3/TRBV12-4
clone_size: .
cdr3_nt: TGTGCCAGCAGTTTTCAGGCTAGCGGGCTCTACGAGCAGTACTTC
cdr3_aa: CASSFQASGLYEQYF

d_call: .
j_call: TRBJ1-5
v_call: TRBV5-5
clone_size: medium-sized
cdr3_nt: TGTGCCAGCAGCTTGCGAGGGGATAGCAATCAGCCCCAGCATTTT
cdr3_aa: CASSLRGDSNQPQHF

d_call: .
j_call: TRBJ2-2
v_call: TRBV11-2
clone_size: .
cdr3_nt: TGTGCCAGCAGATACTTAACCGGGGAGCTGTTTTTT
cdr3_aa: CASRYLTGELFF

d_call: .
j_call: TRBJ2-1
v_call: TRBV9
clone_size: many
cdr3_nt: TGTGCCAGCAGCGTTCCGGACAGACTTAATGAGCAGTTCTTC
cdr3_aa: CASSVPDRLNEQFF

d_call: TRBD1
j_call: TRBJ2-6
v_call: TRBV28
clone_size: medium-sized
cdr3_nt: TGTGCCAGCAGGGGACAGGGACGGGGTGGGGCCAACGTCCTGACTTTC
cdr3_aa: CASRGQGRGGANVLTF

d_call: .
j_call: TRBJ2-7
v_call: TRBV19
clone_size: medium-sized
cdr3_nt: TGTGCCAGTAGTACGAGGGACGGTCTACCGTCCTACGAGCAGTACTTC
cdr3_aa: CASSTRDGLPSYEQYF

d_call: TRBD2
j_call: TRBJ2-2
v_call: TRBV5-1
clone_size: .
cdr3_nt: TGCGCCAGCAGCCCCGGGGGGACTACCACCGGGGAGCTGTTTTTT
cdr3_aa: CASSPGGTTTGELFF

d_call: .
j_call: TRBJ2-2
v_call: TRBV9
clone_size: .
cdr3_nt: TGTGCCAGCAGCCGGGGAGGCAGGGAGCTGTTTTTT
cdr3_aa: CASSRGGRELFF

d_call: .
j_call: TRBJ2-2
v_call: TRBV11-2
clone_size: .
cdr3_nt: TGTGCCAGCAGCTCTCAAGGGGGCACCGGGGAGCTGTTTTTT
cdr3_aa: CASSSQGGTGELFF

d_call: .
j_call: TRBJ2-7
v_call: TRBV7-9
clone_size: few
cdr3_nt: TGTGCCAGCAGCGTCACCTACGAGCAGTACTTC
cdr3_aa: CASSVTYEQYF

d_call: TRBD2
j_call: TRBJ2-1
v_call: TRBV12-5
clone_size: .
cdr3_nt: TGTGCTAGTGGTTTGGGGTCTAGCGGGAGTCATGAGCAGTTCTTC
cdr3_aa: CASGLGSSGSHEQFF

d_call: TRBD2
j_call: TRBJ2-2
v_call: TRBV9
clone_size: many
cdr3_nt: TGTGCCAGCAGCGTAGAGGTCGGTGGACTAGCGGCCCAGAACACCGGGGAGCTGTTTTTT
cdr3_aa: CASSVEVGGLAAQNTGELFF

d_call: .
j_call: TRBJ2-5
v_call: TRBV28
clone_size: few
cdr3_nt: TGTGCCAGCAGTTTATCTGGGAACGCAGTCCAAGAGACCCAGTACTTC
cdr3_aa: CASSLSGNAVQETQYF

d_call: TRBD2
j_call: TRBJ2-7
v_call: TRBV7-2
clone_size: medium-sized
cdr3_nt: TGTGCCAGCAGCTTAGCGGGGACTAGCTCCTACGAGCAGTACTTC
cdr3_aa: CASSLAGTSSYEQYF

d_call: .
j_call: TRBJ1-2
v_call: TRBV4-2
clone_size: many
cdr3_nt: TGTGCCAGCAGCCATCCACCCCCAGGTGGAGGCTACACCTTC
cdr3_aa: CASSHPPPGGGYTF

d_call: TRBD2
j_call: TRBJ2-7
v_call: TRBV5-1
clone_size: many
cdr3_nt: TGCGCCAGCATGGTCGGAACGGGAGGATTGTATGAGCAGTACTTC
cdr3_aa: CASMVGTGGLYEQYF

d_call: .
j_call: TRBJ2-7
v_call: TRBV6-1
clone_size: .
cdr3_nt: TGTGCCAGCAGTATGGGATTTCGCTACGAGCAGTACTTC
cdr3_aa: CASSMGFRYEQYF

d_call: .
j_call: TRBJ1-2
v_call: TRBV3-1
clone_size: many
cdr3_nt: TGTGCCAGCAGCCAAGCGCTAGCGGCGAGGGGCTACACCTTC
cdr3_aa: CASSQALAARGYTF

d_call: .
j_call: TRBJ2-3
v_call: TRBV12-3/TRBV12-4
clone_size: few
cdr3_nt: TGTGCCAGCAGTTTATTTCAGCGACCGGACACAGATACGCAGTATTTT
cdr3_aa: CASSLFQRPDTDTQYF

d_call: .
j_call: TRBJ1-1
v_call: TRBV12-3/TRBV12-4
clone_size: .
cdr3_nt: TGTGCCAGCAGTACATCCGGAGGGGCTGAAGCTTTCTTT
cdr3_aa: CASSTSGGAEAFF

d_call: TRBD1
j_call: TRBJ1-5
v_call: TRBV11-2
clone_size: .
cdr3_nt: TGTGCCAGCAGCTTAGATCGGACAGGGATAAATCAGCCCCAGCATTTT
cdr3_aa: CASSLDRTGINQPQHF

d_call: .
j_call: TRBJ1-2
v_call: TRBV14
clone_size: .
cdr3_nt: TGTGCCAGCAGCCAGAGCGTAGGGAAGAGCTACACCTTC
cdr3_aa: CASSQSVGKSYTF

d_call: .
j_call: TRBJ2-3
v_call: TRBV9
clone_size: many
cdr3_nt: TGTGCCAGCAGCGGACTAGGGGTCACAGATACGCAGTATTTT
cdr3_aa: CASSGLGVTDTQYF

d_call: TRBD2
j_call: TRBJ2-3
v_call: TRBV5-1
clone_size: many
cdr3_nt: TGCGCCAGCAGCTTGCGTGGCGGGAGGGGGACGGATACGCAGTATTTT
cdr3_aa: CASSLRGGRGTDTQYF